Only one count was recorded for the clone carrying this T cell receptor (beta chain). This is likely an artifact of a read error, given a far larger clone one base away. This entry is derived from a study of prognosis after radiotherapy for stage I lung cancer. The germline V gene encodes CDR1 MNHNY and CDR2 SVGAGI (reference sequence). The CDR3 is 15 residues long. Genomic DNA was the source, and TCR beta CDR3 was amplified from it by two-round multiplex PCR. Amplification during the initial PCR round employed primers specific to each TRBV and TRBJ gene. TCRdb re-derived calls from the multiplex PCR reads in MiXCR, one entry per CDR3 protein. Found here are some 34,000 distinct CDR3 sequences, 30% to 35% of them singletons; the top ten hold approximately 16%.

The sequences come from PBMCs, collected before or after stereotactic body radiation therapy (not recorded which). This receptor was identified in a donor over 45 with non-small cell lung cancer. The V gene is TRBV6-6, the J gene TRBJ1-4; D is perhaps TRBD1 (5 bases). CDR3 in amino acids: CASSVTDGGGEKMFF. DNA for the CDR3: TGTGCCAGCAGTGTAACAGATGGGGGAGGTGAAAAAATGTTTTTT.